One and the same sample provided the 21 T cell receptor beta chains below, sequenced in a study of cytomegalovirus exposure and HLA in healthy donors. Use of 60 Vbeta and 13 Jbeta primers characterized the PCR. Using immunoSEQ multiplex PCR, the repertoire was profiled, and TCRdb retains in-frame clones only, with some absent. The sample records some 70,000 clones, around 76% being singletons. What was sequenced was PBMCs. The receptor set was obtained from a man aged 18-30 years in good health and CMV-seronegative.

The J gene is TRBJ2-5, the V gene TRBV7-9; 7 bases line up with TRBD1. With V trimmed by 6 bases and J by 1 base, 5 bases remained unmatched. CDR1 is SEHNR and CDR2 is FQNEAQ in the germline V gene (reference sequence). The CDR3 runs 14 residues. DNA of the CDR3: TGTGCCAGCAGACGGACAGGACCCCAAGAGACCCAGTACTTC. Amino acids: CASRRTGPQETQYF.

This clone was seen only a few times. The chain has TRBV29-1 and TRBJ2-7; weak D call: TRBD2 (6 bases). Trimming removed 0 bases from V and 4 bases from J, with 16 bases in between. The CDR3 length is 15 residues. The germline CDR1 and CDR2 sequences are SQVTM and ANQGSEA. The CDR3 here is CSVEDLEGMGYEQYV. The CDR3 region has the DNA TGCAGCGTTGAAGATCTGGAGGGAATGGGGTACGAGCAGTACGTC.

The chain recombines TRBV7-3 with TRBJ2-3, with no clear D. This CDR3 region has 14 residues. Deletions cut 1 base from V and 3 bases from J, with 8 bases between. Germline V gives CDR1 SGHTA, CDR2 FQGTGA. The CDR3 DNA reads TGTGCCAGCAGCTTAAATACCCAGACAGATACGCAGTATTTT. It translates to CASSLNTQTDTQYF. Combining the CDR3 with reference TRBV7-3 and TRBJ2-3 gives the whole variable domain GAGVSQTPSNKVTEKGKYVELRCDPISGHTALYWYRQSLGQGPEFLIYFQGTGAADDSGLPNDRFFAVRPEGSVSTLKIQRTERGDSAVYLCASSLNTQTDTQYFGPGTRLTVL.

The genes are TRBV5-5 and TRBJ1-1; D perhaps matches TRBD1 (5 bases). Trimming removed 2 bases at V and 1 base at J, with 6 bases between. This CDR3 has 13 amino acids. From germline, CDR1 is SGHKS and CDR2 YYEKEE (reference sequence). The DNA for the CDR3 is TGTGCCAGCAGCTTAGGGGAGAACACTGAAGCTTTCTTT. It yields the protein CASSLGENTEAFF.

The chain employs TRBV5-1 and TRBJ1-1; D is possibly TRBD1 (6 bases). This CDR3 region has 15 residues. V shed 0 bases and J shed 1 base, with 10 bases lying between them. Germline V gene data show CDR1 as SGHRS and CDR2 as YFSETQ. The CDR3 protein is CASSLDQGSNTEAFF. CDR3 nucleotides: TGCGCCAGCAGCTTGGACCAGGGGTCGAACACTGAAGCTTTCTTT. The full variable domain, completed using reference TRBV5-1 and TRBJ1-1, is KAGVTQTPRYLIKTRGQQVTLSCSPISGHRSVSWYQQTPGQGLQFLFEYFSETQRNKGNFPGRFSGRQFSNSRSEMNVSTLELGDSALYLCASSLDQGSNTEAFFGQGTRLTVV.

J is TRBJ2-1 and V is TRBV13; no clear D. This CDR3 has 15 residues. The V gene's germline CDR1 is PRHDT and CDR2 FYEKMQ (reference sequence). V was cut by 0 bases and J by 7 bases, with 13 bases left in between. The CDR3 here is CASSLGPPLGNEQFF. The CDR3 DNA is TGTGCCAGCAGCTTAGGCCCCCCACTCGGGAATGAGCAGTTCTTC.

The V gene is TRBV5-4, the J gene TRBJ1-5; no definite D call. Per germline, CDR1 SGHNT and CDR2 YYREEE (reference sequence). Trimming removed 2 bases at V and 6 bases at J, with 6 bases between. CDR3 size: 12 residues. The CDR3 spells CASSLRGQPQHF. DNA of the CDR3: TGTGCCAGCAGCTTACGAGGTCAGCCCCAGCATTTT.

The chain carries TRBV5-1 and TRBJ2-1; TRBD1 aligns across 8 bases. The CDR3 has 17 amino acids. Germline V gene sequence: CDR1 SGHRS, CDR2 YFSETQ. After removal of 0 bases from V and 6 bases from J, the junction contained 11 bases not matched to a gene. This CDR3 is CASSLGRGPYDGNEQFF. The DNA of the CDR3 is TGCGCCAGCAGCTTGGGCAGGGGGCCTTATGATGGCAATGAGCAGTTCTTC.

The chain employs TRBV7-3 and TRBJ1-3; D gene uncertain. The germline V gene has CDR1 SGHTA and CDR2 FQGTGA. The V and J ends lost 2 bases and 0 bases respectively, with 11 bases between them. The CDR3 totals 16 residues. In DNA form, the CDR3 reads TGTGCCAGCAGCTTACACGGGGAAAGCTCTGGAAACACCATATATTTT. As protein: CASSLHGESSGNTIYF.

This clone has just a few counts. V gene TRBV10-3 combines with J gene TRBJ2-1; possible D gene TRBD2, 5 bases. Germline V gene lookup returns CDR1 ENHRY and CDR2 SYGVKD. V was trimmed by 5 bases and J by 10 bases, leaving 18 bases between them. This CDR3 contains 14 residues. This CDR3 reads CAISSTLDGEEQFF. The CDR3 DNA follows: TGTGCCATCAGTTCGACCCTCGACGGGGAAGAGCAGTTCTTC.

The genes are TRBV27 and TRBJ2-7, with a tentative D call TRBD1 (5 bases). CDR1 is MNHEY and CDR2 is SMNVEV in the germline V gene (reference sequence). V dropped 6 bases and J dropped 7 bases, with 13 bases sitting between them. The length of the CDR3 is 12 residues. CDR3 sequence: CASRAGSREQYF. Written as DNA, the CDR3 is TGTGCCAGCAGGGCAGGGTCAAGGGAGCAGTACTTC.

This chain links TRBV5-1 with TRBJ1-4; 8 bases map to TRBD1. The CDR3 totals 14 residues. The germline CDR1 and CDR2 sequences are SGHRS and YFSETQ. V lost 4 bases, J lost 5 bases, and 4 bases stayed unmatched. CDR3 nucleotide sequence: TGCGCCAGCAGCCGGGACAGGTCAAATGAAAAACTGTTTTTT. Its protein product is CASSRDRSNEKLFF.

This clone was counted between two and nine times. The chain links TRBV5-6 to TRBJ1-1, with TRBD1 identical over 8 bases. The germline gives CDR1 SGHDT, CDR2 YYEEEE. The CDR3 is 15 residues long. J lost 3 bases, V lost 4 bases, and 8 bases had no gene match. The CDR3 region is CASSQYDRGDTEAFF. CDR3 DNA: TGTGCCAGCAGCCAGTATGACAGGGGAGACACTGAAGCTTTCTTT. Full variable domain (missing parts from reference TRBV5-6 and TRBJ1-1): DAGVTQSPTHLIKTRGQQVTLRCSPKSGHDTVSWYQQALGQGPQFIFQYYEEEERQRGNFPDRFSGHQFPNYSSELNVNALLLGDSALYLCASSQYDRGDTEAFFGQGTRLTVV.

To note about this clone: A read error may produce the germline difference seen at one junction end. The same CDR3 is also encoded by other DNA sequences in this sample. The chain links TRBV19 to TRBJ1-6, with unresolved D. The CDR3 spans 13 residues. Germline CDR1 reads LNHDA; CDR2 reads SQIVND (reference sequence). The DNA for the CDR3 is TGCGCCAGTAGTCCTCCGAGTAATTCACCCCTCCACTTT. It is translated as CASSPPSNSPLHF.

The V gene is TRBV5-8, the J gene TRBJ2-5; no clear D gene. The CDR3 has 13 amino acids. Germline V gene data show CDR1 as SGHTS and CDR2 as YDEGEE. V shed 4 bases and J shed 2 bases, with 9 bases lying between them. The CDR3 reads CASSGDWQETQYF. The CDR3 DNA follows: TGTGCCAGCAGCGGAGACTGGCAAGAGACCCAGTACTTC.

This clone was counted only a few times. The gene calls are TRBV6-6 and TRBJ2-7; perhaps TRBD1 as D (6 bases). Germline CDR1 reads MNHNY; CDR2 reads SVGAGI (reference sequence). CDR3 length: 15 amino acids. Trimming stripped 4 bases from V and 5 bases from J, with 18 bases between. The CDR3 DNA follows: TGTGCCAGCAGTTGGCAGGGACAAACCTCGGACGAGCAGTACGTC. Residues: CASSWQGQTSDEQYV.

This chain connects TRBV19 to TRBJ2-5; possibly TRBD1 for D (5 bases). This CDR3 is 14 amino acids long. The germline V gene has CDR1 LNHDA and CDR2 SQIVND (reference sequence). The ends were cut back, 5 bases at V and 1 base at J, with 11 bases in the middle. The CDR3 nucleotides are TGTGCCAGTAGTTCACAGGTCTTCCAAGAGACCCAGTACTTC. Encoded protein: CASSSQVFQETQYF.

J is TRBJ2-2 and V is TRBV4-2; D call uncertain. In germline, CDR1 is LGHNA, CDR2 YNFKEQ. The CDR3 sequence is 15 residues long. V was trimmed by 3 bases and J by 1 base, leaving 9 bases between them. The CDR3 nucleotides are TGTGCCAGCAGCCATCCCGGTCTGAACACCGGGGAGCTGTTTTTT. Translated, it gives CASSHPGLNTGELFF.

The rearrangement links TRBV6-4 to TRBJ2-1, with D perhaps matching TRBD1 (5 bases). V lost 0 bases, J lost 5 bases, and 5 bases lay in between. The CDR3 totals 13 residues. Germline CDR1 is MRHNA and CDR2 is SNTAGT. In DNA form, the CDR3 reads TGTGCCAGCAGTGACTCGGACAACAATGAGCAGTTCTTC. This sequence encodes CASSDSDNNEQFF.

The chain joins TRBV7-2 to TRBJ2-5, with 10 bases aligning to TRBD1. After removal of 4 bases from V and 5 bases from J, the junction contained 4 bases not matched to a gene. CDR3 size: 14 residues. Germline CDR1 is SGHTA and CDR2 is FQGNSA. This CDR3 is CASSWDRGGETQYF. As DNA, the CDR3 is TGTGCCAGCAGCTGGGACAGGGGAGGGGAGACCCAGTACTTC.

The chain links TRBV19 to TRBJ2-1; 7 nucleotides agree with TRBD2. Germline trimming cut 4 bases from V and 5 bases from J; bases unmatched to any gene: 2. Germline CDR1 and CDR2: LNHDA and SQIVND (reference sequence). This CDR3 contains 13 residues. In DNA, the CDR3 is TGTGCCAGTAGTAGGGGGGGGGACAATGAGCAGTTCTTC. Residues: CASSRGGDNEQFF.